A selection of T cell receptor beta chains follows, all from one sample in a study of read filtering for tumor transcriptome and immune sequencing. From the reads, TCRdb called clonotypes with MiXCR, one entry per CDR3 protein. The sample has over 35,000 distinct CDR3 sequences, around 15% seen once. The source material was a population of CD138-negative cells sorted from bone marrow. All receptors come from a donor at least 40 years old with multiple myeloma. Both conserved end residues are part of each CDR3. Each record gives: V gene, clone size, J gene, CDR3 protein. The listing skips clone size in some rows; elsewhere it reads once, few, many or a size class.

TRBV28	many	TRBJ2-7	CASHQGAAYEQYF
TRBV6-5	many	TRBJ2-2	CASRKLDTGELFF
TRBV28	many	TRBJ1-2	CASRRSLNYGYTF
TRBV6-6	many	TRBJ2-7	CASSYIGGTYEQYF
TRBV6-2/TRBV6-3	many	TRBJ1-1	CASSKQGAVNTEAFF
TRBV5-8	many	TRBJ2-1	CASSRRMNEQFF
TRBV5-5	.	TRBJ2-2	CASSFLAGVGAGEPFF
TRBV4-1	many	TRBJ2-1	CASRPISRGTYNEQFF
TRBV7-9	many	TRBJ2-3	CASSLSGSTDTQYF
TRBV9	many	TRBJ2-2	CASSAGLGLVLENTGELFF
TRBV7-2	few	TRBJ2-1	CASSQRDRLGSNEQFF
TRBV29-1	.	TRBJ2-1	CSDERLETGQNEQFF
TRBV29-1	many	TRBJ1-1	CSVKQGAGTEAFF
TRBV12-3/TRBV12-4	many	TRBJ1-5	CASSLATGTGNQPQHF
TRBV29-1	medium-sized	TRBJ2-1	CSGYIYNEQFF
TRBV4-3	many	TRBJ1-6	CASSQDRSSYNSPLHF
TRBV7-9	once	TRBJ1-5	CASSSNNQPQHF
TRBV4-2	many	TRBJ2-3	CASSGPGDTQYF
TRBV10-2	many	TRBJ2-7	CASSDEPSGIEQYF
TRBV5-1	many	TRBJ1-4	CASSLGQPGDGKLFF
TRBV7-9	many	TRBJ2-7	CASSLQTGRYDEQYF
TRBV3-1	many	TRBJ2-5	CASSQGGQFFHF
TRBV12-3/TRBV12-4	many	TRBJ2-1	CASSRLAGVNEQFF
TRBV28	many	TRBJ1-5	CASRSTSSGEPQHF
TRBV20-1	.	TRBJ2-7	CGARRQGASGSYEQYF
TRBV13	many	TRBJ2-7	CASSVRQGIVSYEQYF
TRBV27	many	TRBJ2-1	CASSHSGSSYNEQFF
TRBV13	many	TRBJ1-1	CASSTPTRNTEAFF
TRBV5-5	many	TRBJ2-7	CASSLAGTSGSYEQYF
TRBV20-1	many	TRBJ2-2	CSARTGLNTGELFF
TRBV12-3/TRBV12-4	many	TRBJ2-1	CASSHQPGLAGIEQFF
TRBV6-6	many	TRBJ2-1	CASLRGGRGLAGDNEQFF
TRBV12-3/TRBV12-4	.	TRBJ2-1	CASSSGLHYYNEQFF
TRBV2	many	TRBJ2-5	CASKGQAQETQYF
TRBV20-1	many	TRBJ2-3	CSARDWSPSGTLNTQYF
TRBV7-9	many	TRBJ2-1	CASSSPDRVNEQFF
TRBV20-1	many	TRBJ2-7	CSAYGTGMSSYEQYF
TRBV3-1	many	TRBJ1-2	CASSRQGGGYTF
TRBV12-3/TRBV12-4	many	TRBJ2-1	CASSLNPTSGYNEQFF
TRBV12-3/TRBV12-4	.	TRBJ2-1	CASSLVGWSSGRARDEQFF
TRBV29-1	many	TRBJ2-5	CSVDHLGRGVGETQYF
TRBV3-1	.	TRBJ2-7	CASSPRTESYERYF
TRBV4-3	many	TRBJ1-4	CASSKVTGPNEKLFF
TRBV4-2	many	TRBJ2-7	CASSQGWGQTYEQYF
TRBV7-2	few	TRBJ2-4	CASSPGGVGKNIRYF
TRBV3-1	many	TRBJ2-1	CASSQYGVEQFF
TRBV5-1	many	TRBJ2-5	CASSLGGDRVETQYF
TRBV20-1	many	TRBJ1-1	CSARGGGDARNTEAFF
TRBV29-1	many	TRBJ1-3	CSVTGGAPGNTIYF
TRBV7-2	many	TRBJ2-7	CASRLLEAEQYF
TRBV7-9	many	TRBJ2-7	CASSPLKGPYEQYF
TRBV2	few	TRBJ2-6	CASSVDSGANVLTF
TRBV6-5	many	TRBJ2-5	CASGVYTSVGETQYF